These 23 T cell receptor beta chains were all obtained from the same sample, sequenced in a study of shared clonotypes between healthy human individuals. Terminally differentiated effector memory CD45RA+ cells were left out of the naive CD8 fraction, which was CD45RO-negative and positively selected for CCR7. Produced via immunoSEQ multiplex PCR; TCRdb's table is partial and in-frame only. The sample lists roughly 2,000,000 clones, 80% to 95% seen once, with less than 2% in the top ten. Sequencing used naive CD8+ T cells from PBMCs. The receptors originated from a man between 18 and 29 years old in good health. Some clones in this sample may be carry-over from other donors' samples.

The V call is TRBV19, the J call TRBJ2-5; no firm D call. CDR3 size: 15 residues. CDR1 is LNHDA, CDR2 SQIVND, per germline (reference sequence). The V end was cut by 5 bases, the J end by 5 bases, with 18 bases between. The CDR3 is CASSPAGWRAETQYF. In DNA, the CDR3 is TGTGCCAGTAGTCCTGCTGGTTGGCGTGCCGAGACCCAGTACTTC.

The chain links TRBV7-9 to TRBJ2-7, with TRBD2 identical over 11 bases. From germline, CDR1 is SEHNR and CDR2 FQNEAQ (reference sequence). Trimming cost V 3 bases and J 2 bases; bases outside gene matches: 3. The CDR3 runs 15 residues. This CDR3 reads CASSFLTSGTYEQYF. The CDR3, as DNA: TGTGCCAGCAGCTTCCTGACTAGCGGGACCTACGAGCAGTACTTC.

In DNA, the CDR3 is TGCAGCGTGGGGGACAGGGGGCTGGCCAATGAGCAGTTCTTC. Protein sequence: CSVGDRGLANEQFF. The chain links TRBV29-1 to TRBJ2-1, with TRBD1 matching over 12 bases. The germline CDR1 and CDR2 sequences are SQVTM and ANQGSEA. The CDR3 has 14 amino acids. The ends lost 6 bases at V and 6 bases at J; junction bases unmatched: 6.

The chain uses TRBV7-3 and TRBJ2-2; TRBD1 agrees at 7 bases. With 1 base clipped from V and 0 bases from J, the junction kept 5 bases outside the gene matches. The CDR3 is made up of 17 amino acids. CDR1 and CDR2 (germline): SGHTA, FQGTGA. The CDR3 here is CASSLNAGTANTGELFF. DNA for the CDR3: TGTGCCAGCAGCTTAAATGCCGGGACAGCGAACACCGGGGAGCTGTTTTTT.

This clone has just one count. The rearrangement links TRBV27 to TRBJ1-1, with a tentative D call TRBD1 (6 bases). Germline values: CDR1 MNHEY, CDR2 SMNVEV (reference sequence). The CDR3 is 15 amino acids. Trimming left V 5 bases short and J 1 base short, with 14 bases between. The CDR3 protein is CASSPRQAANTEAFF. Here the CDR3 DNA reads TGTGCCAGCAGTCCAAGACAGGCGGCGAACACTGAAGCTTTCTTT.

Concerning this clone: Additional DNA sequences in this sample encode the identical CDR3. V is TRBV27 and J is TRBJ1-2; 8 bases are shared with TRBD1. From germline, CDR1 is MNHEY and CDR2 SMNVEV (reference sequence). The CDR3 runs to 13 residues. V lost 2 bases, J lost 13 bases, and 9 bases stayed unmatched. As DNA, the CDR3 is TGTGCCAGCAGTTTACTCCCGGGACAGGTCTGCACCTTC. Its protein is CASSLLPGQVCTF.

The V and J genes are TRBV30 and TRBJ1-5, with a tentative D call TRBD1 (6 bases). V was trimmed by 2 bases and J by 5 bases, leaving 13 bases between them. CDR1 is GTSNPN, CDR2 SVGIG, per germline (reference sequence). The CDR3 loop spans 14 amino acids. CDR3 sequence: CAWSPREGDQPQHF. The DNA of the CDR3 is TGTGCCTGGAGTCCTAGAGAGGGGGATCAGCCCCAGCATTTT.

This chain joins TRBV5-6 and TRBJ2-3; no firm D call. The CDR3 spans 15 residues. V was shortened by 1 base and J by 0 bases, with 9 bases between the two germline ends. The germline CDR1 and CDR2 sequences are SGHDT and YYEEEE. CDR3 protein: CASSLRVTSTDTQYF. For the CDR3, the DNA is TGTGCCAGCAGCTTGAGGGTCACGAGCACAGATACGCAGTATTTT.

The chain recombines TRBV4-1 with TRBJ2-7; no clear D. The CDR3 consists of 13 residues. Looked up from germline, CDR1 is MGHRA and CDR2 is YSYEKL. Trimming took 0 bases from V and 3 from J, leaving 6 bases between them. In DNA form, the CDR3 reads TGCGCCAGCAGCCAAGAGTTCAGCTACGAGCAGTACTTC. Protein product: CASSQEFSYEQYF.

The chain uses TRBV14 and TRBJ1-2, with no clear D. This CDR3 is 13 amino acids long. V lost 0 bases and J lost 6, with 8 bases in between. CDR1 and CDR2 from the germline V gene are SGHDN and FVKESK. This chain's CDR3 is CASSQEVRDGYTF. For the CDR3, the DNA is TGTGCCAGCAGCCAAGAGGTTCGGGATGGCTACACCTTC.

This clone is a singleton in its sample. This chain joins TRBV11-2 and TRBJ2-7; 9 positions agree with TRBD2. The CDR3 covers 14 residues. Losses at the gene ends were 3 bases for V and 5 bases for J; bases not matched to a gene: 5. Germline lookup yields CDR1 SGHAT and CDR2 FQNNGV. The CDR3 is CASSFTREGHEQYF. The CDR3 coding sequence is TGTGCCAGCAGCTTTACGCGGGAGGGACACGAGCAGTACTTC.

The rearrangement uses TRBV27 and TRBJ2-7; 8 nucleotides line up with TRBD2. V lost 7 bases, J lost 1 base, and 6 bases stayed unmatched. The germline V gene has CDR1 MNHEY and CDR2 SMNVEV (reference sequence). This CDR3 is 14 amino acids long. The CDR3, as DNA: TGTGCCAGCACCCCGGGGGGGGAATCCTACGAGCAGTACTTC. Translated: CASTPGGESYEQYF.

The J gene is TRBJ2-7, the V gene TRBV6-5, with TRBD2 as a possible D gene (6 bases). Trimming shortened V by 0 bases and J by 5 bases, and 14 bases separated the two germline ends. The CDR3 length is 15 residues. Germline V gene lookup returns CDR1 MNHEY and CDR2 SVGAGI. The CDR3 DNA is TGTGCCAGCAGTTACTCGATGACGGGAGTACACGAGCAGTACTTC. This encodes CASSYSMTGVHEQYF.

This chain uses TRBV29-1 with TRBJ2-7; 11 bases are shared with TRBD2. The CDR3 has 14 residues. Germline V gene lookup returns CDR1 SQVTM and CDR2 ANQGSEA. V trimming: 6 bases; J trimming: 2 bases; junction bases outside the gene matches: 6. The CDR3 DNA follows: TGCAGCGTGGGGACTAGCGGTTTCGCCTACGAGCAGTACTTC. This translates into CSVGTSGFAYEQYF.

CDR3 DNA: TGTGCCAGTACCTTTTCTGGGGATCGCGAGACCCAGTACTTC. It specifies CASTFSGDRETQYF. The chain employs TRBV19 and TRBJ2-5; D ambiguous. Trimming removed 7 bases from V and 5 bases from J, with 17 bases in between. The CDR3 has 14 amino acids. The germline V gene has CDR1 LNHDA and CDR2 SQIVND (reference sequence). Filled out from reference TRBV19 and TRBJ2-5, the complete variable domain reads DGGITQSPKYLFRKEGQNVTLSCEQNLNHDAMYWYRQDPGQGLRLIYYSQIVNDFQKGDIAEGYSVSREKKESFPLTVTSAQKNPTAFYLCASTFSGDRETQYFGPGTRLLVL.

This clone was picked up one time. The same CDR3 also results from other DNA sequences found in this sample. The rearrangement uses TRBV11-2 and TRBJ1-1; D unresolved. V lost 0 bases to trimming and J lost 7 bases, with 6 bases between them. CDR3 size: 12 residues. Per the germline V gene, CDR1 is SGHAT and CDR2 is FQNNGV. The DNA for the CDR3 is TGTGCCAGCAGCTTAGATGGAGGTGAAGCTTTCTTT. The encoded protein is CASSLDGGEAFF.

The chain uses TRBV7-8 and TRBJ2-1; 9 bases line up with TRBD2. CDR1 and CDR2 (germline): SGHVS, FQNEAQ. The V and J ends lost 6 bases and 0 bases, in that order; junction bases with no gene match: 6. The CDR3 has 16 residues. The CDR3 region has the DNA TGTGCCAGCAGACCATATAGCGGGAGCTCCTACAATGAGCAGTTCTTC. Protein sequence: CASRPYSGSSYNEQFF.

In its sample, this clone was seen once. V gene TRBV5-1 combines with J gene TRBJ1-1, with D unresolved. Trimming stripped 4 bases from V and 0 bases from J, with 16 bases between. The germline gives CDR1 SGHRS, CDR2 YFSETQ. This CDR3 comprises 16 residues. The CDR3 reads CASSPAGRRMNTEAFF. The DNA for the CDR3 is TGCGCCAGCAGCCCGGCGGGGAGACGGATGAACACTGAAGCTTTCTTT.

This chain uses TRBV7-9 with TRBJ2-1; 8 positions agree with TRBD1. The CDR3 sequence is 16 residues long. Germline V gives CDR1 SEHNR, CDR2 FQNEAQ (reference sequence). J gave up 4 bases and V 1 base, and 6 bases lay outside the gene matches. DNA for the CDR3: TGTGCCAGCAGCTTAGATACAGGGGGAAGATACAATGAGCAGTTCTTC. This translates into CASSLDTGGRYNEQFF.

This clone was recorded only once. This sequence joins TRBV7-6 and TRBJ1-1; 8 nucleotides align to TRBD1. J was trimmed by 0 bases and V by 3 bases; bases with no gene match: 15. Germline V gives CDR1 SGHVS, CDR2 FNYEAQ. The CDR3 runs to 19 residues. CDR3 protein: CASSLPTGTGETLNTEAFF. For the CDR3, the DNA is TGTGCCAGCAGCTTGCCTACCGGGACAGGAGAAACCCTGAACACTGAAGCTTTCTTT.

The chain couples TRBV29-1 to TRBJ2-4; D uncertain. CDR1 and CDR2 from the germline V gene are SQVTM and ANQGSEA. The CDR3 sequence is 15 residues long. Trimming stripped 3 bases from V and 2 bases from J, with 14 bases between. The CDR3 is CSVEYVSKPKNIQYF. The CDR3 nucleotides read TGCAGCGTTGAGTATGTGTCAAAGCCCAAAAACATTCAGTACTTC.

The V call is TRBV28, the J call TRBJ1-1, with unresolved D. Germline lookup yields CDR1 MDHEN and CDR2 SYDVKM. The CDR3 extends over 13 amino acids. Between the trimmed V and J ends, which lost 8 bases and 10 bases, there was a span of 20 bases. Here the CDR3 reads CASRERGLGSAFF. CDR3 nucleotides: TGTGCCAGCCGCGAACGGGGTCTAGGCTCAGCTTTCTTT. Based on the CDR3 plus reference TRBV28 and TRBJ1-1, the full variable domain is DVKVTQSSRYLVKRTGEKVFLECVQDMDHENMFWYRQDPGLGLRLIYFSYDVKMKEKGDIPEGYSVSREKKERFSLILESASTNQTSMYLCASRERGLGSAFFGQGTRLTVV.

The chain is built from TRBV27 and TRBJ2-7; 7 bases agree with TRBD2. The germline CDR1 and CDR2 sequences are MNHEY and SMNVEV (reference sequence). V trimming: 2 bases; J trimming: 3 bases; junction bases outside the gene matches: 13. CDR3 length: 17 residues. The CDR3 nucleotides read TGTGCCAGCAGTTTAACCCCTGGATGGGCGGGAGACTACGAGCAGTACTTC. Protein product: CASSLTPGWAGDYEQYF.